This TCR beta chain appears in the sequencing data of a study of T-cell memory formation after mild COVID-19. Study-wide results and caveats: In pre-infection memory, a portion of responding clones appeared, which suggested that cross-reactive memory joined. CD8+ contracting clones occupied EMRA, while CD4+ ones occupied mainly CM and EM. The SARS-CoV-2 specificity of second-wave clones reaching peak at day 37 remained unverified.

Details on this clonotype: Its cognate antigen is unknown.

Via MiXCR, TCRdb re-called the 5' RACE reads, giving one row per CDR3 protein. The sample shows approximately 430,000 distinct CDR3 sequences, more than 20% of them seen only once. Looked up from germline, CDR1 is MNHEY and CDR2 is SVGAGI. There are 14 residues in the CDR3. V gave up 5 bases and J gave up 4 bases, with 14 bases separating them. Sample: PBMCs or a T cell subset sorted from them (not recorded which). The clonotype comes from an adult woman who had mild COVID-19 (a few samples of this study predate the infection). Cell type and time point are not known. The chain recombines TRBV6-5 with TRBJ2-5; D uncertain. This CDR3 is CASSRSRETETQYF. CDR3 DNA: TGTGCCAGCAGTCGCAGTAGGGAAACAGAGACCCAGTACTTC.